The clone carrying this T cell receptor beta chain was recorded at least ten times. The data were taken from a study of blood T cells in healthy people across ages. The germline V gene encodes CDR1 SQVTM and CDR2 ANQGSEA. The CDR3 sequence is 14 residues long. V gave up 4 bases and J gave up 9 bases, with 19 bases separating them. Next came a second PCR, run for roughly 6 to 11 cycles, which used a sample-barcoded 5' primer along with a J-beta primer mix. Each single sample gave us at least 2.5 million CDR3-containing paired-end reads. TCRdb recomputed calls from the 5' RACE reads with MiXCR, one row per CDR3 protein. The sample consists of around 900,000 distinct CDR3 sequences, under 30% of them appearing once.

The sequenced sample was blood. The source is a woman aged 80 or over in good health. This rearrangement joins TRBV29-1 to TRBJ2-1, with D perhaps matching TRBD1 or TRBD2 (5 bases each). CDR3 sequence (DNA): TGCAGCGTTGTCGCGGGTGGGGCCTTGGGTGAGCAGTTCTTC. This translates into CSVVAGGALGEQFF.